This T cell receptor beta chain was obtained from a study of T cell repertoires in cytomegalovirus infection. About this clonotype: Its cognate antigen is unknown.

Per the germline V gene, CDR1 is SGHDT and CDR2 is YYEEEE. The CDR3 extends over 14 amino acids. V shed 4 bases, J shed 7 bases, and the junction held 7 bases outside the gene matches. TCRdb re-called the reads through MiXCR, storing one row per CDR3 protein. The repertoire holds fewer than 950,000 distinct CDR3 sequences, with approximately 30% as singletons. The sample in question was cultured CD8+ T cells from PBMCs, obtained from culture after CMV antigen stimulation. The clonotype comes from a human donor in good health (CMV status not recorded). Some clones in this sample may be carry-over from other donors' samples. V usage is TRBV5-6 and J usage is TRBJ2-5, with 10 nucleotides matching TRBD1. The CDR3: CASSVGTGEGTQYF. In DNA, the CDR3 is TGTGCCAGCAGCGTCGGGACAGGGGAAGGGACCCAGTACTTC.